A selection of T cell receptor beta chains follows, all from one sample in a study of graft-versus-host responses after intestinal transplantation. Produced via immunoSEQ multiplex PCR; TCRdb's table is partial and in-frame only. Among 55,000 to 70,000 clones, around nine tenths were seen once, and the ten largest hold 2.5% to 3%. The material was PBMCs, obtained almost 120 days after intestinal transplantation. The receptors originated from a human patient who received an intestinal transplant, so some T cells may come from the graft donor. CDR3s include the opening cysteine and the closing phenylalanine or tryptophan. A D gene is named only where the DNA matches it firmly. Where a row states a size, it is once, few, many or the class of an expanded clone; other rows omit it.

v_gene,abundance,j_gene,d_gene,CDR3nt,CDR3aa
TRBV5-4,NA,TRBJ2-7,NA,TGTGCCAGCAGCTCTTCCTACGAGCAGTACTTC,CASSSSYEQYF
TRBV6-5,NA,TRBJ2-3,NA,TGTGCCAGCAGTTATAGCGGCGGGATTAGCACAGATACGCAGTATTTT,CASSYSGGISTDTQYF
TRBV2,NA,TRBJ1-5,NA,TGTGCCAGCAGTGAGTCGCCAGTTAGCAATCAGCCCCAGCATTTT,CASSESPVSNQPQHF
TRBV14,NA,TRBJ2-3,TRBD2,TGTGCCAGCAGCTCCGTCGCCCTAGCGGGAGGATCAGATACGCAGTATTTT,CASSSVALAGGSDTQYF
TRBV7-9,NA,TRBJ2-7,TRBD1,TGTGCCAGCAGCGAAAACAGGGGGGTTTACGAGCAGTACTTC,CASSENRGVYEQYF
TRBV6-1,NA,TRBJ2-4,NA,TGTGCCAGCAGTGAAGCGGATTGGACATTCAGCCTAGCCAAAAACATTCAGTACTTC,CASSEADWTFSLAKNIQYF
TRBV18,NA,TRBJ2-7,NA,TGTGCCAGCTCACCGACAGGTTACTACGAGCAGTACTTC,CASSPTGYYEQYF
TRBV10-3,NA,TRBJ1-1,TRBD1,TGTGCCATCAGTGATAGGGGGCGAACTGAAGCTTTCTTT,CAISDRGRTEAFF
TRBV7-9,NA,TRBJ2-7,TRBD2,TGTGCCAGCAGCGACGGACTAGCGGGATACGAGCAGTACTTC,CASSDGLAGYEQYF
TRBV30,NA,TRBJ1-1,NA,TGTGCCTGGAGTGTACGGTTAATCAGGGTCCTGAACACTGAAGCTTTCTTT,CAWSVRLIRVLNTEAFF
TRBV19,NA,TRBJ2-6,NA,TGTGCCAGTAGTATAGGCGAGAGCTCTGGGGCCAACGTCCTGACTTTC,CASSIGESSGANVLTF
TRBV28,NA,TRBJ2-5,NA,TGTGCCAGCAGTTTGGGGGCGACAAACCAGGAAGAGACCCAGTACTTC,CASSLGATNQEETQYF
TRBV18,NA,TRBJ1-4,NA,TGTGCCAGCTCGTACTCCCCGGGGAGAACTAATGAAAAACTGTTTTTT,CASSYSPGRTNEKLFF
TRBV6-5,NA,TRBJ2-7,NA,TGTGCCAGCAGTTGCCCGGGACCGACGGTCCCCTACGAGCAGTACTTC,CASSCPGPTVPYEQYF
TRBV10-3,NA,TRBJ2-3,TRBD1,TGTGCCATCAGTGAAAGGGACAGTAGCACAGATACGCAGTATTTT,CAISERDSSTDTQYF
TRBV5-1,NA,TRBJ1-4,NA,TGCGCCAGCAGAGAGAACCCTCAATTTGAAAAACTGTTTTTT,CASRENPQFEKLFF
TRBV15,once,TRBJ1-2,NA,TGTGCCACCAGCAGAGATTTCGTGGTTTGGGTCTATGGCTACACCTTC,CATSRDFVVWVYGYTF
TRBV4-1,NA,TRBJ2-1,NA,TGCGCCAGCAGCCAATTGGTCATCTCTTACTCCTACAATGAGCAGTTCTTC,CASSQLVISYSYNEQFF
TRBV14,NA,TRBJ2-7,TRBD2,TGTGCCAGCAGCCAAGTGTGGGGGACTAGCTCCTACGAGCAGTACTTC,CASSQVWGTSSYEQYF